The source of this TCR beta chain is a study of cytomegalovirus exposure and HLA in healthy donors. PCR used 60 Vbeta primers and 13 Jbeta primers. Only in-frame clones appear in the TCRdb table, and some are missing; sequencing was by immunoSEQ multiplex PCR. The sample includes 100,000 to 150,000 clones. Study results and limitations: Across donors, sequencing depth was assumed by presence/absence analyses to be roughly uniform.

In the case of this clone: As yet, its antigen is unknown.

The sequence derives from a woman aged 40 to 50 in good health and CMV-seropositive. What was sequenced was PBMCs.

CDR3 residues: CSVGLGAIGTEAFF. Written as DNA, the CDR3 is TGCAGCGTTGGTCTGGGGGCGATAGGCACTGAAGCTTTCTTT. The V gene is TRBV29-1, the J gene TRBJ1-1; weak D call: TRBD1 (6 bases). The CDR3 has 14 residues. V was pared by 4 bases and J by 4 bases, with 16 bases between. CDR1 is SQVTM, CDR2 ANQGSEA, per germline.